This T cell receptor (beta chain) was recovered during a study of cytotoxic CD8 clonotypes in ibrutinib-treated CLL. The study's findings and limits: Clonotypes that were public were uncommon, and they contracted or stayed stable on treatment.

CDR3 size: 15 residues. Unmatched junction bases numbered 5, after V lost 4 bases and J lost 5 bases. Germline CDR1 MNHEY, CDR2 SVGAGI. Using immunoSEQ multiplex PCR, the repertoire was profiled, and TCRdb retains in-frame clones only, with some absent. The data show around 310,000 clones, about 80% seen once. A remark on this clone: The antigen remains undetermined.

The receptor was derived from a human donor with chronic lymphocytic leukemia. V gene TRBV6-5 combines with J gene TRBJ2-1; 10 nucleotides align to TRBD1. The sequenced sample was PBMCs, obtained before ibrutinib treatment. In DNA, the CDR3 is TGTGCCAGCAGTTTTGGACAGGGGGTGAACAATGAGCAGTTCTTC. Translated, it gives CASSFGQGVNNEQFF.